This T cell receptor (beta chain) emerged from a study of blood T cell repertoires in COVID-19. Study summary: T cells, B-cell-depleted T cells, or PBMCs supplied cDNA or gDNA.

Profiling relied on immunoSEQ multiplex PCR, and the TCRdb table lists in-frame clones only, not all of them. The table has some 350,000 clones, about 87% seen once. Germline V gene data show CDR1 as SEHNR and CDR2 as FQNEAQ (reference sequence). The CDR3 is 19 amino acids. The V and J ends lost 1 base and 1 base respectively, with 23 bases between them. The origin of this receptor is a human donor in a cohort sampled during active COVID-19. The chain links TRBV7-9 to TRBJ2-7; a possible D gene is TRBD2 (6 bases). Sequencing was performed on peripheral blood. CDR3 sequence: CASSLVVGGGFLLSYEQYF. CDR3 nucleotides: TGTGCCAGCAGCTTAGTAGTCGGGGGTGGGTTTCTACTTTCCTACGAGCAGTACTTC. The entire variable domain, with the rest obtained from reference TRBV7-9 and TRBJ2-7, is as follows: DTGVSQNPRHKITKRGQNVTFRCDPISEHNRLYWYRQTLGQGPEFLTYFQNEAQLEKSRLLSDRFSAERPKGSFSTLEIQRTEQGDSAMYLCASSLVVGGGFLLSYEQYFGPGTRLTVT.